This TCR beta chain was identified in a study of healthy donors' naive CD4 and CD8 T cells. A linear amplification protocol produced the TCR libraries from 500 ng of total RNA. TCRdb reanalysed the reads using MiXCR and keeps one entry per CDR3 protein. The sample includes roughly 200,000 distinct CDR3 sequences, about 70% of them seen just once. With 3 bases clipped from V and 6 bases from J, the junction kept 9 bases outside the gene matches. The CDR3 runs 15 residues. Germline CDR1 and CDR2: SQVTM and ANQGSEA. This receptor was obtained from a pool of human donors in good health; the sample pools cells from several healthy donors. The chain joins TRBV29-1 to TRBJ2-7, with 12 bases identical to TRBD2. Input material: naive CD4+ and CD8+ T cells sorted from blood, pooled from several donors. In nucleotides, the CDR3 is TGCAGCGTTGAGACTAGCGGGAGTTTGATCTCCGAGCAGTACTTC. Translated: CSVETSGSLISEQYF.